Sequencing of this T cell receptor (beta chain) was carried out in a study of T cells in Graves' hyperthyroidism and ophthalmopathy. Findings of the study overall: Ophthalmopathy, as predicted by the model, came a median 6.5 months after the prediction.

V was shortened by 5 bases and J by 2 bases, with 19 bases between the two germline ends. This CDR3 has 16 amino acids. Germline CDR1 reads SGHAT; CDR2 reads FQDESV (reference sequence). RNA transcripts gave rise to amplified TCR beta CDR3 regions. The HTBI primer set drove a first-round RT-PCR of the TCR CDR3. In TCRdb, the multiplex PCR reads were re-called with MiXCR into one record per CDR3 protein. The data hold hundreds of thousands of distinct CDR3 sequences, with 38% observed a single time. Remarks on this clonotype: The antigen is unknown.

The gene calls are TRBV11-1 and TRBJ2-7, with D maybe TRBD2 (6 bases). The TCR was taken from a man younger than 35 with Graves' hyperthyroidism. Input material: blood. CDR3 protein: CASSPRPGLAPYEQYF. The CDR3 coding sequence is TGTGCCAGCAGCCCCCGACCGGGTCTAGCGCCCTACGAGCAGTACTTC.